This record covers a single T cell receptor (beta chain). Its antigen remains unidentified. The data belong to a study of T cell responses to AZD1222 COVID-19 vaccine. Study findings and constraints: Possibly, clonal diversity was underestimated; donors were largely white British and included more females. When two AZD1222 doses had been given, Spike-specific TCR breadth and depth rose. The study found vaccine-associated CD4 TCRs spanning spike, dominant at 160-218 and 743-854.

TCRdb's table, derived via immunoSEQ multiplex PCR, lists solely in-frame clones and lacks some. The data contain about 180,000 clones, approximately 94% of them singletons. The CDR3 is 12 amino acids. V shed 2 bases and J shed 2 bases, with 3 bases lying between them. In germline, CDR1 is MNHEY, CDR2 SVGAGI. The source of this sequence is an adult in good health. The source material was peripheral blood, sampled on day 0 of AZD1222 vaccination. The chain employs TRBV6-5 and TRBJ1-2; D gene unclear. The CDR3 nucleotides are TGTGCCAGCAGTTACAGGAACTATGGCTACACCTTC. Protein: CASSYRNYGYTF.